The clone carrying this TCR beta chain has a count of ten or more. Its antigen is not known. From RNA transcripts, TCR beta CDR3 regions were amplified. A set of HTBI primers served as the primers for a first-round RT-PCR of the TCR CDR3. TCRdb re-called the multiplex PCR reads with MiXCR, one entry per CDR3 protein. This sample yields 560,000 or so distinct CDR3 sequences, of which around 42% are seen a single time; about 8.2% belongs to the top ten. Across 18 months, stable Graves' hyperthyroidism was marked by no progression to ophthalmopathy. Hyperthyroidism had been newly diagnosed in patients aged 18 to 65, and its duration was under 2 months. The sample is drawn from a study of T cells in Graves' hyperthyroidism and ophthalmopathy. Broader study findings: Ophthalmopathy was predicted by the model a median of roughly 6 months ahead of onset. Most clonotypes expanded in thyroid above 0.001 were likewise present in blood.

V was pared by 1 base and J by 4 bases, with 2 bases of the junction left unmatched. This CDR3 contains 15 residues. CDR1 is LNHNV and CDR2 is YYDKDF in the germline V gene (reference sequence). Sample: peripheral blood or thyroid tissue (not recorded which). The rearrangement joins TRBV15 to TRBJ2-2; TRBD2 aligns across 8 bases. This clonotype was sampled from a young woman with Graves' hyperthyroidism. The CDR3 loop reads CATSRAGGPTGELFF. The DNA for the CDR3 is TGTGCCACCAGCAGAGCGGGAGGGCCCACCGGGGAGCTGTTTTTT.